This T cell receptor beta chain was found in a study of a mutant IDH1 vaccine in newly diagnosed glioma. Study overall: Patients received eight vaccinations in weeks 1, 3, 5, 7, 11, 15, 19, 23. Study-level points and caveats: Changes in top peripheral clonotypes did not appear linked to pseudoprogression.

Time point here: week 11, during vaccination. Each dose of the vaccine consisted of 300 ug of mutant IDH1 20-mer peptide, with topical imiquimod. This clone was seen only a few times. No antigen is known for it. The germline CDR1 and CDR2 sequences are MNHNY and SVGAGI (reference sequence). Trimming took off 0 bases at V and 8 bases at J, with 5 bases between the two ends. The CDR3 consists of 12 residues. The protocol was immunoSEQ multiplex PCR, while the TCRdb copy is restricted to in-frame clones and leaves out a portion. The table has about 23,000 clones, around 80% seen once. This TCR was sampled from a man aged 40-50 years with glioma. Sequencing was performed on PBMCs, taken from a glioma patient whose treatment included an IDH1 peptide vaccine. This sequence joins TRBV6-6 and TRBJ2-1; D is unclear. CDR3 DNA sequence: TGTGCCAGCAGTTACTCCACGGATGAGCAGTTCTTC. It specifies CASSYSTDEQFF.